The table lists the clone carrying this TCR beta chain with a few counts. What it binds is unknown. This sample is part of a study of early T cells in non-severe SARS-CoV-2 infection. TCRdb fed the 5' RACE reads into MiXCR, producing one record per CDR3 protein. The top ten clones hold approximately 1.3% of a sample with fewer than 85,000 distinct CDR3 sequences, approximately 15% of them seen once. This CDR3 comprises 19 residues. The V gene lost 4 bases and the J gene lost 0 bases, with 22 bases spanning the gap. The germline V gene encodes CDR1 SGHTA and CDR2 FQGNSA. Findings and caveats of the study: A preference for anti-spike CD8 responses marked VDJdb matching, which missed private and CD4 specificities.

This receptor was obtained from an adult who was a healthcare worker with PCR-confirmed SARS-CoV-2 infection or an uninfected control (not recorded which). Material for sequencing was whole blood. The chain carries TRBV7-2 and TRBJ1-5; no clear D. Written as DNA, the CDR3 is TGTGCCAGCAGCTACTCTGTGCCTAATCGGGCGTATAGCAATCAGCCCCAGCATTTT. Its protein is CASSYSVPNRAYSNQPQHF.